This is a list of T cell receptor beta chains from one sample in a study of Ad26.COV2.S vaccination and SARS-CoV-2 variants. Sequencing used immunoSEQ multiplex PCR; TCRdb keeps in-frame clones, though not all of them. The sample shows some 500,000 clones, 75% to 90% of them seen only once. Material: peripheral blood, obtained in a trial of Ad26.COV2.S vaccine versus placebo. Source of these receptors: a person aged 18-60 years who received the Ad26.COV2.S COVID-19 vaccine or a placebo. Each CDR3 is given without its conserved first and last residue. Fields, in order: CDR3 protein, V gene, J gene.

CDR3aa: ASSPTSSEETQY
v_gene: TRBV4-2
j_gene: TRBJ2-5

CDR3aa: SVTPEFGGYT
v_gene: TRBV29-1
j_gene: TRBJ1-2

CDR3aa: ASSLTGEIYEQY
v_gene: TRBV28
j_gene: TRBJ2-7

CDR3aa: ASSLLGLAGDRTYTDTQY
v_gene: TRBV7-3
j_gene: TRBJ2-3

CDR3aa: SASRTSEETQY
v_gene: TRBV20-1
j_gene: TRBJ2-5

CDR3aa: ASLTSRSYNEQF
v_gene: TRBV2
j_gene: TRBJ2-1

CDR3aa: ASSLLGRTNNTGELF
v_gene: TRBV7-2
j_gene: TRBJ2-2

CDR3aa: ASSLRGTEAF
v_gene: TRBV12-3/TRBV12-4
j_gene: TRBJ1-1

CDR3aa: ASSLGTGGKLF
v_gene: TRBV11-2
j_gene: TRBJ1-4

CDR3aa: SASPPRQTFFPYT
v_gene: TRBV20-1
j_gene: TRBJ1-2

CDR3aa: ASRALFQGETQY
v_gene: TRBV11-2
j_gene: TRBJ2-5

CDR3aa: ASSQDRLSNEKLF
v_gene: TRBV3-1/TRBV3-2
j_gene: TRBJ1-4

CDR3aa: ASSPRGPYNEQF
v_gene: TRBV5-1
j_gene: TRBJ2-1

CDR3aa: ASGFGPEAF
v_gene: TRBV12-3/TRBV12-4
j_gene: TRBJ1-1

CDR3aa: SVTSGVWTEAF
v_gene: TRBV29-1
j_gene: TRBJ1-1

CDR3aa: ASSLYGTDTQY
v_gene: TRBV7-8
j_gene: TRBJ2-3

CDR3aa: ASSADGRWAGELF
v_gene: TRBV9
j_gene: TRBJ2-2

CDR3aa: ASISKGQSNEKLF
v_gene: TRBV7-9
j_gene: TRBJ1-4

CDR3aa: ASSQDRPSNQPQH
v_gene: TRBV4-3
j_gene: TRBJ1-5

CDR3aa: ASSYGPVEKLF
v_gene: TRBV7-6
j_gene: TRBJ1-4

CDR3aa: ASSLRDLDGYT
v_gene: TRBV5-1
j_gene: TRBJ1-2

CDR3aa: ASSSSNAGTGANVLT
v_gene: TRBV7-3
j_gene: TRBJ2-6

CDR3aa: ASSETVQY
v_gene: TRBV2
j_gene: TRBJ2-7

CDR3aa: ASRTGVYTEAF
v_gene: TRBV28
j_gene: TRBJ1-1

CDR3aa: ASSDGPGDEKLF
v_gene: TRBV19
j_gene: TRBJ1-4

CDR3aa: ASSPDRTTDTQY
v_gene: TRBV2
j_gene: TRBJ2-3

CDR3aa: ASSYWRGVAF
v_gene: TRBV6-2/TRBV6-3
j_gene: TRBJ1-1